This TCR beta chain was identified in a study of tumor-infiltrating lymphocytes in primary liver carcinoma. Study as a whole: Subjects consisted of male and female patients aged 30 to 69 years. The tumors ranged from about 4 to 11 cm across and fell within stage T1-T3 N0M0.

Germline DNA was extracted alongside blood RNA, which was obtained from unsorted whole blood. For this clonotype: What it recognizes is unknown. The junction departs from germline at one end; a sequencing error may be responsible.

Findings and limits, study-wide: Tumor region pairs shared more overlap than did tumor-adjacent and tumor-blood pairs. Tumor tissue displayed a significantly greater top-250-clone fraction than blood (p = 0.039).

A primer in the constant region served to generate TCR beta cDNA from approximately 500 ng of total RNA. Three nested multiplex PCR rounds of slightly modified ARM-PCR generated TCR beta libraries. In the first two PCR rounds, TRBV1-TRBV30 forward primers were paired with a C-beta reverse primer, and each round lasted approximately 10 cycles. One entry per CDR3 protein results from TCRdb running MiXCR on the multiplex PCR reads. The data hold 300,000 to 350,000 distinct CDR3 sequences, with less than 75% observed a single time. The CDR3 spans 16 residues. Germline-derived CDR1 and CDR2 are MNHNS and SASEGT.

The TCR originated in a middle-aged man with primary liver carcinoma and hepatitis B virus infection. Sequences were obtained from peripheral blood. V is TRBV6-1 and J is TRBJ2-1; TRBD1 aligns across 7 bases. CDR3 protein: CASSEEDRSWYNDQLF. CDR3 nucleotides: TGTGCCAGCAGTGAAGAGGACAGGAGCTGGTACAATGACCAGCTCTTC.